The 7 T cell receptor beta chains below all came from one sample that was sequenced in a study of T cell responses to AZD1222 COVID-19 vaccine. TCRdb's table, derived via immunoSEQ multiplex PCR, lists solely in-frame clones and lacks some. Of approximately 150,000 clones listed, 80% to 90% are singletons. Sequencing used peripheral blood, obtained on day 0 of AZD1222 vaccination. The origin of the receptors is an adult in good health.

V usage is TRBV28 and J usage is TRBJ2-7; perhaps TRBD2 as D (6 bases). V dropped 8 bases and J dropped 0 bases, with 17 bases sitting between them. CDR1 and CDR2 (germline): MDHEN, SYDVKM. The CDR3 has 15 amino acids. DNA of the CDR3: TGTGCCAGCGGGGGTAGCGGCCAAGCCTCCTACGAGCAGTACTTC. It specifies CASGGSGQASYEQYF.

The chain combines TRBV15 with TRBJ2-2; the D is unclear. V dropped 0 bases and J dropped 8 bases, with 19 bases sitting between them. Per germline, CDR1 LNHNV and CDR2 YYDKDF (reference sequence). The CDR3 is made up of 17 amino acids. CDR3 residues: CATSRDRPRTYRGELFF. Here the CDR3 DNA reads TGTGCCACCAGCAGAGATCGTCCCCGAACGTATAGAGGGGAGCTGTTTTTT. Full variable domain (rest looked up from reference TRBV15 and TRBJ2-2): DAMVIQNPRYQVTQFGKPVTLSCSQTLNHNVMYWYQQKSSQAPKLLFHYYDKDFNNEADTPDNFQSRRPNTSFCFLDIRSPGLGDTAMYLCATSRDRPRTYRGELFFGEGSRLTVL.

This clone has only a few counts. The chain links TRBV6-4 to TRBJ1-1; tentatively, D is TRBD1 (5 bases). CDR1 and CDR2 from the germline V gene are MRHNA and SNTAGT. Deletions cut 2 bases from V and 2 bases from J, with 6 bases between. The CDR3 contains 13 residues. The CDR3 here is CASSDRDNTEAFF. As DNA, the CDR3 is TGTGCCAGCAGTGACCGGGACAACACTGAAGCTTTCTTT.

The V gene is TRBV7-9, the J gene TRBJ2-2; a possible D gene is TRBD1 (5 bases). V was shortened by 3 bases and J by 4 bases, with 15 bases between the two germline ends. This CDR3 is built from 16 residues. CDR1 is SEHNR, CDR2 FQNEAQ, per germline (reference sequence). The CDR3 nucleotides read TGTGCCAGCAGCTTTTTAGGGGCGGATGTCACCGGGGAGCTGTTTTTT. It is translated as CASSFLGADVTGELFF. The whole variable domain, filled in from reference TRBV7-9 and TRBJ2-2, reads DTGVSQNPRHKITKRGQNVTFRCDPISEHNRLYWYRQTLGQGPEFLTYFQNEAQLEKSRLLSDRFSAERPKGSFSTLEIQRTEQGDSAMYLCASSFLGADVTGELFFGEGSRLTVL.

The chain combines TRBV27 with TRBJ1-2, with a weak D call TRBD1 (5 bases). Germline V lookup: CDR1 MNHEY, CDR2 SMNVEV (reference sequence). The CDR3 runs 16 residues. V lost 3 bases, J lost 5 bases, and 19 bases lay in between. This chain's CDR3 is CASSFRRARAVYGYTF. CDR3 coding DNA: TGTGCCAGCAGTTTCCGTCGCGCCAGGGCTGTTTATGGCTACACCTTC.

The chain couples TRBV7-2 to TRBJ2-3, with D hard to call. There are 14 residues in the CDR3. In germline, CDR1 is SGHTA, CDR2 FQGNSA. V lost 5 bases, J lost 6 bases, and 15 bases lay in between. The DNA of the CDR3 is TGTGCCAGCAGCCTGGTGGGCATCCTGGATACGCAGTATTTT. This codes for CASSLVGILDTQYF.

The chain employs TRBV27 and TRBJ1-2; D might be TRBD1 (6 bases). The germline gives CDR1 MNHEY, CDR2 SMNVEV (reference sequence). V lost 5 bases and J lost 5, with 15 bases in between. The CDR3 spans 14 residues. In DNA form, the CDR3 reads TGTGCCAGCAGTCCCACAGGGACGGCATATGGCTACACCTTC. It translates to CASSPTGTAYGYTF.